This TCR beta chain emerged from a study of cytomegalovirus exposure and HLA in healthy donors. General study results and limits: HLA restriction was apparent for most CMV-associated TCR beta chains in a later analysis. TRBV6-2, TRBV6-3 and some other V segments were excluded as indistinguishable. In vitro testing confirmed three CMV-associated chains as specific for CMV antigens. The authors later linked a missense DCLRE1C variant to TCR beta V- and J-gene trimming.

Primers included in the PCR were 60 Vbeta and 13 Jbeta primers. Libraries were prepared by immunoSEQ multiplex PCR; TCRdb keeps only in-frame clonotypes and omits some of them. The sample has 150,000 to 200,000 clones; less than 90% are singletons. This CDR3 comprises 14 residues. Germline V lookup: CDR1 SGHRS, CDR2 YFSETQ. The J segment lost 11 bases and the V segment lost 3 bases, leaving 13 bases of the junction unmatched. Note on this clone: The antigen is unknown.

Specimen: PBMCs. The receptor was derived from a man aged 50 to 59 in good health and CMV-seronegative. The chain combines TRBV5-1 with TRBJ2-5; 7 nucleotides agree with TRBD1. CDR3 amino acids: CASSSGTVSIEQYF. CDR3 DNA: TGCGCCAGCAGCTCGGGGACAGTCTCCATTGAGCAGTACTTC.